Following are 23 T cell receptor beta chains from one sample sequenced in a study of beta chain features in type 1 diabetes. cDNA synthesis used the whole RNA isolate, giving expressed TCRB sequences. Data came from immunoSEQ multiplex PCR; TCRdb stores just in-frame clones and leaves some out. The repertoire holds hundreds of thousands of clones, 15% to 17% seen once, with approximately 0.099% in the top ten. The material sequenced was naive CD4+ T cells from blood. Source of these receptors: a young man in good health.

V usage is TRBV29-1 and J usage is TRBJ1-2, with TRBD1 as a possible D gene (6 bases). The CDR3 is 12 amino acids. The germline V gene has CDR1 SQVTM and CDR2 ANQGSEA. Trimming took off 6 bases at V and 2 bases at J, with 10 bases between the two ends. For the CDR3, the DNA is TGCAGCGTCCCGGGACACAACTATGGCTACACCTTC. Protein sequence: CSVPGHNYGYTF.

This clone has only a few counts. This rearrangement joins TRBV9 to TRBJ1-4; D is unclear. Trimming shortened V by 2 bases and J by 5 bases, and 16 bases separated the two germline ends. Germline lookup yields CDR1 SGDLS and CDR2 YYNGEE. The CDR3 length is 16 residues. This CDR3 is CASSVGTAARNEKLFF. The CDR3 coding sequence is TGTGCCAGCAGCGTCGGCACGGCAGCACGAAATGAAAAACTGTTTTTT. Full variable domain (missing parts from reference TRBV9 and TRBJ1-4): DSGVTQTPKHLITATGQRVTLRCSPRSGDLSVYWYQQSLDQGLQFLIQYYNGEERAKGNILERFSAQQFPDLHSELNLSSLELGDSALYFCASSVGTAARNEKLFFGSGTQLSVL.

The V call is TRBV7-2, the J call TRBJ2-3; weak D call: TRBD2 (5 bases). The germline gives CDR1 SGHTA, CDR2 FQGNSA. V dropped 5 bases and J dropped 7 bases, with 10 bases sitting between them. The CDR3 consists of 12 residues. CDR3: CASSRTGNTQYF. CDR3 sequence (DNA): TGTGCCAGCAGCCGGACTGGAAATACGCAGTATTTT.

This clone was recorded a few times. The chain employs TRBV30 and TRBJ1-1; D is undetermined. Germline V gene lookup returns CDR1 GTSNPN and CDR2 SVGIG (reference sequence). Trimming took 4 bases from V and 4 from J, leaving 16 bases between them. This CDR3 has 14 residues. The CDR3 nucleotides read TGTGCCTGGAACCCCCCGGGTTACGGCACTGAAGCTTTCTTT. Translation: CAWNPPGYGTEAFF. Drawing the rest from reference TRBV30 and TRBJ1-1, the complete variable domain is SQTIHQWPATLVQPVGSPLSLECTVEGTSNPNLYWYRQAAGRGLQLLFYSVGIGQISSEVPQNLSASRPQDRQFILSSKKLLLSDSGFYLCAWNPPGYGTEAFFGQGTRLTVV.

This clone was picked up a small number of times. This rearrangement joins TRBV28 to TRBJ2-1, with 7 positions matching TRBD2. The germline gives CDR1 MDHEN, CDR2 SYDVKM. There are 12 residues in the CDR3. V lost 7 bases and J lost 9; bases outside the gene matches: 6. The CDR3 here is CASMTSRFEQFF. CDR3 DNA sequence: TGTGCCAGCATGACTAGCAGGTTTGAGCAGTTCTTC.

This clone was seen a few times. The chain has TRBV2 and TRBJ1-5; D perhaps matches TRBD1 (6 bases). This CDR3 region has 15 residues. V shed 1 base and J shed 4 bases, with 11 bases lying between them. Germline assignment: CDR1 SNHLY and CDR2 FYNNEI. This CDR3 is CASSEEKGGNQPQHF. The CDR3 bases are TGTGCCAGCAGTGAAGAGAAAGGGGGGAATCAGCCCCAGCATTTT.

This clone was detected a few times. The chain joins TRBV2 to TRBJ2-4; 8 positions match TRBD1. The germline V gene encodes CDR1 SNHLY and CDR2 FYNNEI. J lost 8 bases, V lost 6 bases, and 6 bases had no gene match. The CDR3 length is 13 residues. CDR3 protein: CASSGQGLDIQYF. The CDR3 coding sequence is TGTGCCAGCAGCGGACAGGGATTGGACATTCAGTACTTC.

This clone turned up a few times. V usage is TRBV14 and J usage is TRBJ2-2; no clear D. The length of the CDR3 is 12 residues. The V and J ends lost 4 bases and 8 bases respectively, with 8 bases between them. Germline lookup yields CDR1 SGHDN and CDR2 FVKESK. CDR3 protein: CASSLAPGELFF. Written as DNA, the CDR3 is TGTGCCAGCAGCCTAGCCCCAGGGGAGCTGTTTTTT.

This clone was seen only a few times. The J gene is TRBJ1-2, the V gene TRBV18; TRBD1 aligns across 10 bases. This CDR3 spans 14 amino acids. Germline CDR1 and CDR2: KGHSH and LQKENI. V lost 6 bases to trimming and J lost 6 bases; unmatched junction nucleotides: 7. The CDR3 loop is CASSAGTGVDGYTF. The CDR3, as DNA: TGTGCCAGCTCCGCCGGGACAGGGGTGGATGGCTACACCTTC.

The V and J genes are TRBV9 and TRBJ2-7; a possible D gene is TRBD1 (5 bases). In germline, CDR1 is SGDLS, CDR2 YYNGEE. This CDR3 is built from 14 residues. Trimming removed 0 bases at V and 7 bases at J, with 14 bases between. Here the CDR3 DNA reads TGTGCCAGCAGCGTAGAGGGGCAGGGATGGGAGCAGTACTTC. This gives the protein CASSVEGQGWEQYF.

This clone was seen more than once but under ten times. The chain employs TRBV7-2 and TRBJ1-2; D call uncertain. Germline assignment: CDR1 SGHTA and CDR2 FQGNSA. The CDR3 covers 13 residues. V gave up 5 bases and J gave up 4 bases, with 11 bases separating them. The CDR3 DNA sequence: TGTGCCAGCAGCCCATCAGGCGGCTATGGCTACACCTTC. Translation gives CASSPSGGYGYTF. Complete variable domain (other parts from reference TRBV7-2 and TRBJ1-2): GAGVSQSPSNKVTEKGKDVELRCDPISGHTALYWYRQSLGQGLEFLIYFQGNSAPDKSGLPSDRFSAERTGGSVSTLTIQRTQQEDSAVYLCASSPSGGYGYTFGSGTRLTVV.

This clone has just a few counts. The chain employs TRBV7-3 and TRBJ2-5, with no clear D. With 5 bases removed from V and 12 bases from J, the gap between germline ends came to 22 bases. Looked up from germline, CDR1 is SGHTA and CDR2 is FQGTGA. This CDR3 is built from 14 residues. Written as DNA, the CDR3 is TGTGCCAGCAGCCCTGGTGTGGATAACCCACTCAAGTACTTC. Its protein is CASSPGVDNPLKYF.

This chain connects TRBV29-1 to TRBJ1-1; D remains unclear. This CDR3 spans 13 amino acids. The ends were cut back, 4 bases at V and 1 base at J, with 10 bases in the middle. The germline V gene has CDR1 SQVTM and CDR2 ANQGSEA. The CDR3 reads CSVAAQWNTEAFF. Written as DNA, the CDR3 is TGCAGCGTTGCTGCTCAGTGGAACACTGAAGCTTTCTTT. The full variable domain, completed using reference TRBV29-1 and TRBJ1-1, is SAVISQKPSRDICQRGTSLTIQCQVDSQVTMMFWYRQQPGQSLTLIATANQGSEATYESGFVIDKFPISRPNLTFSTLTVSNMSPEDSSIYLCSVAAQWNTEAFFGQGTRLTVV.

A few counts support this clone. The J gene is TRBJ2-2, the V gene TRBV2, with 11 bases that match TRBD2. With V trimmed by 7 bases and J by 0 bases, 7 bases remained unmatched. This CDR3 has 17 residues. CDR1 is SNHLY, CDR2 FYNNEI, per germline. CDR3 in amino acids: CASKITSGGSNTGELFF. The CDR3 DNA reads TGTGCCAGCAAGATAACTAGCGGGGGATCGAACACCGGGGAGCTGTTTTTT.

The rearrangement joins TRBV4-3 to TRBJ2-3, with TRBD2 matching 13 bases. The CDR3 is 16 residues long. The germline V gene has CDR1 LGHNA and CDR2 YSLEER. Losses at the gene ends were 4 bases for V and 1 base for J; bases not matched to a gene: 2. As DNA, the CDR3 is TGCGCCAGCAGCCCCGGACTAGCGGGGGGCACAGATACGCAGTATTTT. Residues: CASSPGLAGGTDTQYF.

In its sample, this clone was seen a few times. The chain links TRBV5-6 to TRBJ2-2, with 8 bases identical to TRBD2. The CDR3 is 17 residues long. CDR1 and CDR2 (germline): SGHDT, YYEEEE. With 0 bases clipped from V and 3 bases from J, the junction kept 7 bases outside the gene matches. CDR3 sequence reads: CASSLAAGEIDTGELFF. The CDR3 DNA reads as TGTGCCAGCAGCTTGGCAGCGGGGGAGATTGACACCGGGGAGCTGTTTTTT.

A few counts support this clone. The CDR3 here is CASTFRLGLAGGSSYEQYF. CDR3 nucleotides: TGTGCCAGCACCTTCCGGCTCGGACTAGCGGGAGGGAGCTCCTACGAGCAGTACTTC. This sequence joins TRBV28 and TRBJ2-7; 15 bases map to TRBD2. CDR3 size: 19 residues. Germline values: CDR1 MDHEN, CDR2 SYDVKM. Unmatched junction bases numbered 13, after V lost 7 bases and J lost 0 bases.

This clone turned up a few times. The V call is TRBV18, the J call TRBJ2-5; TRBD2 might be the D (6 bases). Germline V CDR1 and CDR2: KGHSH, LQKENI. Trimming took off 6 bases at V and 2 bases at J, with 13 bases between the two ends. The CDR3 runs 14 residues. CDR3 DNA sequence: TGTGCCAGCTCCCGATTACGGGGGCAAGAGACCCAGTACTTC. Its protein is CASSRLRGQETQYF.

The genes are TRBV18 and TRBJ1-2; no reliable D call. The V end was cut by 4 bases, the J end by 2 bases, with 8 bases between. This CDR3 has 13 residues. Germline CDR1 KGHSH, CDR2 LQKENI. In DNA, the CDR3 is TGTGCCAGCTCACAGGGAGAGAACTATGGCTACACCTTC. This codes for CASSQGENYGYTF. Filled out from reference TRBV18 and TRBJ1-2, the complete variable domain reads NAGVMQNPRHLVRRRGQEARLRCSPMKGHSHVYWYRQLPEEGLKFMVYLQKENIIDESGMPKERFSAEFPKEGPSILRIQQVVRGDSAAYFCASSQGENYGYTFGSGTRLTVV.

J is TRBJ2-7 and V is TRBV7-3; D is undetermined. CDR3 size: 15 residues. Germline CDR1 is SGHTA and CDR2 is FQGTGA. V was pared by 0 bases and J by 1 base, with 10 bases between. CDR3 region: CASSLTAGASYEQYF. For the CDR3, the DNA is TGTGCCAGCAGCTTAACGGCAGGAGCTTCCTACGAGCAGTACTTC.

The table lists this clone with a few counts. This chain connects TRBV5-1 to TRBJ2-1, with D possibly matching TRBD2 (5 bases). Germline CDR1 and CDR2: SGHRS and YFSETQ. The CDR3 loop spans 14 amino acids. Trimming cost V 1 base and J 6 bases, with 11 bases left between them. The CDR3 DNA follows: TGCGCCAGCAGCTTGCAAAGAGGGAGCAATGAGCAGTTCTTC. Translation: CASSLQRGSNEQFF.

This clone was detected only once. The gene calls are TRBV6-6 and TRBJ1-4; a weak D match, TRBD1 (6 bases). The germline CDR1 and CDR2 sequences are MNHNY and SVGAGI (reference sequence). The CDR3 totals 15 residues. With 6 bases removed from V and 8 bases from J, the gap between germline ends came to 19 bases. DNA for the CDR3: TGTGCCAGCAGGATAGCTGGGGGCCGAGGGGAAAAACTGTTTTTT. This sequence encodes CASRIAGGRGEKLFF.

The chain joins TRBV6-6 to TRBJ1-2; perhaps TRBD1 as D (6 bases). V was trimmed by 6 bases and J by 8 bases, leaving 16 bases between them. This CDR3 region has 13 residues. Per the germline V gene, CDR1 is MNHNY and CDR2 is SVGAGI (reference sequence). CDR3 bases: TGTGCCAGCAGGCTGGACAGAACCGGGGGCTACACCTTC. It is translated as CASRLDRTGGYTF.